This TCR beta chain was found in a study of T cells in women clearing cervical HPV infection. Study as a whole: Case blood drawn at lesion detection; control blood after infection cleared. HLA type stays a possible confounder, typing being limited.

A remark on this clone: The DNA ends 3 residues before the CDR3 does, and the rest of the CDR3 is filled in from the germline J gene.

V lost 10 bases to trimming and J lost 4 bases; unmatched junction nucleotides: 8. The CDR3 length is 14 residues. Germline assignment: CDR1 SGHAT and CDR2 FQDESV (reference sequence). Only in-frame clones appear in the TCRdb table, and some are missing; sequencing was by immunoSEQ multiplex PCR. This sample's clone table lists over 30,000 clones. This TCR was sampled from a woman between 18 and 69 years old with a cervical HPV16 infection that either progressed to CIN3+ or cleared (not recorded which). The rearrangement uses TRBV11-1 and TRBJ2-1; 9 nucleotides agree with TRBD2. The sequencing input was blood buffy coat. CDR3 region: CATKGLAGYNEQFF. The DNA read from the CDR3 is TGTGCCACCAAGGGGCTAGCGGGGTACAATGAG.